The clone carrying this T cell receptor (beta chain) was recorded many times. What it binds is not known. TCRdb analysed the 5' RACE reads with MiXCR anew, one entry per CDR3 protein. The table records 32,000 or so distinct CDR3 sequences, more than 5% of them present only once. This sample stems from a study of early T cells in non-severe SARS-CoV-2 infection. Findings and caveats of the study: The VDJdb matching leaned toward anti-spike CD8 responses and overlooked private and CD4 specificities.

The V gene end was trimmed by 7 bases and the J gene end by 0 bases; junction bases not matched to a gene: 9. The CDR3 runs 15 residues. Germline loops: CDR1 LGHDT, CDR2 YNNKEL (reference sequence). The chain is built from TRBV3-1 and TRBJ2-7; 7 bases are shared with TRBD2. The receptor comes from an adult who was a healthcare worker with PCR-confirmed SARS-CoV-2 infection or an uninfected control (not recorded which). Sequencing was performed on whole blood. CDR3 in DNA: TGTGCCAGCACCCGGACTAGTGAGGGCTCCTACGAGCAGTACTTC. This translates into CASTRTSEGSYEQYF.